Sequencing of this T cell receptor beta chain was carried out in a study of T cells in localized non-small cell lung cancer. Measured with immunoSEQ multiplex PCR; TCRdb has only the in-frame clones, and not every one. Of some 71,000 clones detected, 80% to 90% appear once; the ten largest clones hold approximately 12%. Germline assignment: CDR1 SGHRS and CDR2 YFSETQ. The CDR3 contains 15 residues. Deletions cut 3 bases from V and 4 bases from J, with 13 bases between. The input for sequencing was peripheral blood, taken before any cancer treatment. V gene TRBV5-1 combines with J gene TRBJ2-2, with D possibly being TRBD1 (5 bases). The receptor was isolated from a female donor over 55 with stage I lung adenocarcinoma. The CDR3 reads CASSWGPLGTGELFF. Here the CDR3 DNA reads TGCGCCAGCAGCTGGGGCCCGCTGGGCACCGGGGAGCTGTTTTTT.